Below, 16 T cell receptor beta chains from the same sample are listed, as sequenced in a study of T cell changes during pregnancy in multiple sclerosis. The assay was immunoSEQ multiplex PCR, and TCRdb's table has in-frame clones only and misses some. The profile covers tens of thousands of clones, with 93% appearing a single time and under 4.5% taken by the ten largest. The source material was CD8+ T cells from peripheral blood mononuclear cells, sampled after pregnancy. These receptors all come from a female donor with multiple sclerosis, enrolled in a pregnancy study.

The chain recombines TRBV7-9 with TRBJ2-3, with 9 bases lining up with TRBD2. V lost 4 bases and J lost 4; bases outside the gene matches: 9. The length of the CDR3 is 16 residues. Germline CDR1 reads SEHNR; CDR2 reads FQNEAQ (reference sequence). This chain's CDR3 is CASSSSAGGTADTQYF. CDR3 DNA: TGTGCCAGCAGCTCCTCGGCGGGAGGGACCGCAGATACGCAGTATTTT.

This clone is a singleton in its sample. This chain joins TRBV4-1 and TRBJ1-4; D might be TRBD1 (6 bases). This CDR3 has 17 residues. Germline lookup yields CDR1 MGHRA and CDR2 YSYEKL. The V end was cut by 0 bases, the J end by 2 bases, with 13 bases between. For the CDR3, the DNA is TGCGCCAGCAGCCAAGAGGGGGGGCAAAATACTAATGAAAAACTGTTTTTT. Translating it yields CASSQEGGQNTNEKLFF.

The CDR3 reads CATSPGGSMGNTIYF. The CDR3, as DNA: TGTGCCACCAGTCCAGGGGGGTCCATGGGAAACACCATATATTTT. The chain is built from TRBV15 and TRBJ1-3; TRBD1 aligns across 7 bases. CDR1 and CDR2 from the germline V gene are LNHNV and YYDKDF (reference sequence). The CDR3 loop spans 15 amino acids. Unmatched junction bases numbered 9, after V lost 6 bases and J lost 4 bases.

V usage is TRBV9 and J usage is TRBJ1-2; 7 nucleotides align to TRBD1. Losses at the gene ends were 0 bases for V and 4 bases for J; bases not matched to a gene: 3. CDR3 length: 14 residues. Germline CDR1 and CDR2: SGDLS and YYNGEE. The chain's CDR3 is CASSVGTGAYGYTF. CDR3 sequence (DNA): TGTGCCAGCAGCGTAGGGACAGGAGCCTATGGCTACACCTTC.

CDR3 nucleotides: TGTGCCAGCAGCCTCGGGTTAGGGGGCGGCGAGCAGTACTTC. It encodes CASSLGLGGGEQYF. The chain joins TRBV7-6 to TRBJ2-7; 7 nucleotides line up with TRBD1. The trim removed 5 bases at V and 6 bases at J, leaving 10 bases unmatched. The CDR3 runs 14 residues. Germline assignment: CDR1 SGHVS and CDR2 FNYEAQ.

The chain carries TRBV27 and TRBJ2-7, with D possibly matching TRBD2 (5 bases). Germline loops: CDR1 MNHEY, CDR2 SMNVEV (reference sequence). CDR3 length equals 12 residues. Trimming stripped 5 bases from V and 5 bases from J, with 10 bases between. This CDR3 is CASSKGSHEQYF. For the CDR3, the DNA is TGTGCCAGCAGTAAAGGGAGCCACGAGCAGTACTTC.

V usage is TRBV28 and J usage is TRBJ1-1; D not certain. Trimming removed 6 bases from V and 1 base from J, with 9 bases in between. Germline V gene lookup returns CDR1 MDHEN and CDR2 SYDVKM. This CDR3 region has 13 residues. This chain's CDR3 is CASRVRQNTEAFF. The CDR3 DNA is TGTGCCAGCAGGGTCCGACAGAACACTGAAGCTTTCTTT.

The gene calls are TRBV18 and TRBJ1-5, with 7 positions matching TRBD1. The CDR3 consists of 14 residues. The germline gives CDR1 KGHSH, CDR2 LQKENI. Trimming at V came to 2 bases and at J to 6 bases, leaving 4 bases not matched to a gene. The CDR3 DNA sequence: TGTGCCAGCTCACCAACCGACAGGGTTCAGCCCCAGCATTTT. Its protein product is CASSPTDRVQPQHF.

The CDR3, as DNA: TGTGCCACCTTAGGACTAGCGGGAGCTAGGGATGAGCAGTTCTTC. It translates to CATLGLAGARDEQFF. V is TRBV6-5 and J is TRBJ2-1; 13 nucleotides agree with TRBD2. Germline-derived CDR1 and CDR2 are MNHEY and SVGAGI. Germline trimming cut 10 bases from V and 8 bases from J; bases unmatched to any gene: 11. The CDR3 length is 15 residues.

CDR3 DNA: TGTGCCAGCAGTTTCTATGAACCCGGGGAGCTGTTTTTT. It translates to CASSFYEPGELFF. The chain is built from TRBV27 and TRBJ2-2; D call uncertain. Germline V gene data show CDR1 as MNHEY and CDR2 as SMNVEV (reference sequence). CDR3 length: 13 residues. Deletions cut 3 bases from V and 6 bases from J, with 8 bases between.

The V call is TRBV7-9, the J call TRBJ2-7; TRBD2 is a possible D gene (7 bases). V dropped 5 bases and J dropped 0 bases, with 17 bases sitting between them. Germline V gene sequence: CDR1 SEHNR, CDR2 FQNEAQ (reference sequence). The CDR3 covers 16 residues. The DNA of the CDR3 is TGTGCCAGCAGCCGCCCGGGGGGCTCGAGCTCCTACGAGCAGTACTTC. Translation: CASSRPGGSSSYEQYF.

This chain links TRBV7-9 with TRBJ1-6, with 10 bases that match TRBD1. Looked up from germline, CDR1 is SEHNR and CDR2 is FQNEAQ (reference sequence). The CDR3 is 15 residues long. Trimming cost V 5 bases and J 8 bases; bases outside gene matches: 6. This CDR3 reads CASSRPGTGDSPLHF. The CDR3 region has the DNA TGTGCCAGCAGCCGTCCCGGGACAGGGGATTCACCCCTCCACTTT. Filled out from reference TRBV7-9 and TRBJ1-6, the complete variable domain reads DTGVSQNPRHKITKRGQNVTFRCDPISEHNRLYWYRQTLGQGPEFLTYFQNEAQLEKSRLLSDRFSAERPKGSFSTLEIQRTEQGDSAMYLCASSRPGTGDSPLHFGNGTRLTVT.

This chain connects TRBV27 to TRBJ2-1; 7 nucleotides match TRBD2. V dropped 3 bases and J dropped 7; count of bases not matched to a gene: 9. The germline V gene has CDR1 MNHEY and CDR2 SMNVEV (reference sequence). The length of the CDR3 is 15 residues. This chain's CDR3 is CASSLIGGSRNEQFF. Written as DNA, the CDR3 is TGTGCCAGCAGTTTGATCGGCGGGAGTAGAAATGAGCAGTTCTTC.

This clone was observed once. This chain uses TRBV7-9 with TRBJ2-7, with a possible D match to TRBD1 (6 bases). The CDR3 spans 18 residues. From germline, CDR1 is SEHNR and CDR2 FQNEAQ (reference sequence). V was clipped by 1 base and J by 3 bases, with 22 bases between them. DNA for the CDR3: TGTGCCAGCAGCTTAGATGGCCCCACAGGGCCCCTATTCTACGAGCAGTACTTC. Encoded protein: CASSLDGPTGPLFYEQYF. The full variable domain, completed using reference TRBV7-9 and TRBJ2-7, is DTGVSQNPRHKITKRGQNVTFRCDPISEHNRLYWYRQTLGQGPEFLTYFQNEAQLEKSRLLSDRFSAERPKGSFSTLEIQRTEQGDSAMYLCASSLDGPTGPLFYEQYFGPGTRLTVT.

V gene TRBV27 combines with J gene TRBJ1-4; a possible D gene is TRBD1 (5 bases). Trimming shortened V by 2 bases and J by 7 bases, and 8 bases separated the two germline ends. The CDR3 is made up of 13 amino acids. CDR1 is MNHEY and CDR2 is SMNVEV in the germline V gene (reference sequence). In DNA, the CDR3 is TGTGCCAGCAGTTTACCAGGGCGTGAAAAACTGTTTTTT. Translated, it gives CASSLPGREKLFF.

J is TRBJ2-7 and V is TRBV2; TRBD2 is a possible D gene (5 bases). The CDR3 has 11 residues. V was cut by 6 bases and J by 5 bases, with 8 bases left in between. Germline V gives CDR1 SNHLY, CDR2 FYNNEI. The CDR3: CASRGGHEQYF. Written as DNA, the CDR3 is TGTGCCAGCAGAGGAGGACACGAGCAGTACTTC.